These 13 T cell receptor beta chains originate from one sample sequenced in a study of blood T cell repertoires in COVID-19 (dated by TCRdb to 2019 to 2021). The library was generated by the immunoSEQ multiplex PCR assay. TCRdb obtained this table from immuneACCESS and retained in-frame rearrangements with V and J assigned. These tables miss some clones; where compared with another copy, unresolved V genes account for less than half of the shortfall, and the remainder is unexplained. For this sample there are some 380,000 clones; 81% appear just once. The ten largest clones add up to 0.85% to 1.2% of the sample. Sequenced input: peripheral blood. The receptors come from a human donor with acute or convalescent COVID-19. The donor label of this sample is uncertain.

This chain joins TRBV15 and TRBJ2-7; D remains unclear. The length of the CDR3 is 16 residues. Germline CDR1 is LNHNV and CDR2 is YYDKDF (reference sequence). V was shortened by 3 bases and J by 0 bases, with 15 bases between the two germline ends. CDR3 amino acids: CATSSSPGTYSYEQYF. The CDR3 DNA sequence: TGTGCCACCAGCAGCTCTCCAGGTACTTACTCCTACGAGCAGTACTTC. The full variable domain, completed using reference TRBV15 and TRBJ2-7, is DAMVIQNPRYQVTQFGKPVTLSCSQTLNHNVMYWYQQKSSQAPKLLFHYYDKDFNNEADTPDNFQSRRPNTSFCFLDIRSPGLGDTAMYLCATSSSPGTYSYEQYFGPGTRLTVT.

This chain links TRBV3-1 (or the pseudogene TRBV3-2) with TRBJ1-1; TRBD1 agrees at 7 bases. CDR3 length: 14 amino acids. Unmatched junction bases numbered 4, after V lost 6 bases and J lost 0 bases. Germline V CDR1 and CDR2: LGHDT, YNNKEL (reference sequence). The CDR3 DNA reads TGTGCCAGCAGACGGGACAGCCTGAACACTGAAGCTTTCTTT. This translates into CASRRDSLNTEAFF.

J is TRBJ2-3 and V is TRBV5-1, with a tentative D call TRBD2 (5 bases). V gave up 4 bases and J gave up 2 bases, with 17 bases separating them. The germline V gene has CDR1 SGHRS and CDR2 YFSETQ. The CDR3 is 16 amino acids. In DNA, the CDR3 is TGCGCCAGCAGCGGAGGACTGCGGAGTTTCACAGATACGCAGTATTTT. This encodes CASSGGLRSFTDTQYF. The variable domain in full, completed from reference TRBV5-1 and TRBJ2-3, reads KAGVTQTPRYLIKTRGQQVTLSCSPISGHRSVSWYQQTPGQGLQFLFEYFSETQRNKGNFPGRFSGRQFSNSRSEMNVSTLELGDSALYLCASSGGLRSFTDTQYFGPGTRLTVL.

CDR3: CASSRTSGRETQYF. The CDR3 bases are TGTGCCAGTAGTAGGACTAGCGGGAGAGAGACCCAGTACTTC. The chain has TRBV19 and TRBJ2-5; 13 bases are shared with TRBD2. This CDR3 region has 14 residues. Germline trimming cut 4 bases from V and 4 bases from J; bases unmatched to any gene: 0. Germline values: CDR1 LNHDA, CDR2 SQIVND (reference sequence).

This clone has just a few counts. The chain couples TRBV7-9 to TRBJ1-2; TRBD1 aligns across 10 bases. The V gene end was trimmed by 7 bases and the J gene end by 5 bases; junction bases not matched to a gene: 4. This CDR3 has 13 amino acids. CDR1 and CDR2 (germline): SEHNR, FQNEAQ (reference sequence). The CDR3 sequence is CASNRDRGYGYTF. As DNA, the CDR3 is TGTGCCAGCAACAGGGACAGGGGTTATGGCTACACCTTC.

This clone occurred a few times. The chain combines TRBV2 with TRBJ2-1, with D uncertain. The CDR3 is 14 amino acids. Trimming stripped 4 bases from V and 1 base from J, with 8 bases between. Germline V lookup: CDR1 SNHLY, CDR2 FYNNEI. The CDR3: CASSVLLSYNEQFF. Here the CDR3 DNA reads TGTGCCAGCAGTGTTTTGTTATCCTACAATGAGCAGTTCTTC.

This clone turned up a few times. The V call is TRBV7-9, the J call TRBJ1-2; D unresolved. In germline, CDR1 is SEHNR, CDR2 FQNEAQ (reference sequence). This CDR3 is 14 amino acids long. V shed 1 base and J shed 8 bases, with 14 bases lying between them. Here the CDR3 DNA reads TGTGCCAGCAGCTTAGTGGCAACCGATAAGGGCTACACCTTC. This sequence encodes CASSLVATDKGYTF.

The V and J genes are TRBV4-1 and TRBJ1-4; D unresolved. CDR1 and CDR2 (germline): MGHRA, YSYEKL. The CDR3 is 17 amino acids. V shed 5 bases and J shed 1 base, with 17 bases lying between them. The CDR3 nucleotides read TGCGCCAGCAGCTTCGGAACCGGTGGAGGAACTAATGAAAAACTGTTTTTT. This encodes CASSFGTGGGTNEKLFF.

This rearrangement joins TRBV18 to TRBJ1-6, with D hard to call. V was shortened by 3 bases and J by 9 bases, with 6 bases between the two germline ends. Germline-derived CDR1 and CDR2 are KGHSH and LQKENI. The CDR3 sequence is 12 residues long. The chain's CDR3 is CASSPTSSPLHF. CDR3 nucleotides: TGTGCCAGCTCACCTACCAGTTCACCCCTCCACTTT. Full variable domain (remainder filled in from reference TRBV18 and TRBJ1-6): NAGVMQNPRHLVRRRGQEARLRCSPMKGHSHVYWYRQLPEEGLKFMVYLQKENIIDESGMPKERFSAEFPKEGPSILRIQQVVRGDSAAYFCASSPTSSPLHFGNGTRLTVT.

The CDR3 coding sequence is TGCAGCTATGCGGGGGTGCGGGGTCAGCCCCAGCATTTT. Translated: CSYAGVRGQPQHF. The rearrangement joins TRBV29-1 to TRBJ1-5; the D gene is possibly TRBD1 (5 bases). This CDR3 contains 13 residues. Trimming cost V 8 bases and J 6 bases, with 17 bases left between them. Germline CDR1 SQVTM, CDR2 ANQGSEA. Together with reference TRBV29-1 and TRBJ1-5, the CDR3 gives the full variable domain: SAVISQKPSRDICQRGTSLTIQCQVDSQVTMMFWYRQQPGQSLTLIATANQGSEATYESGFVIDKFPISRPNLTFSTLTVSNMSPEDSSIYLCSYAGVRGQPQHFGDGTRLSIL.

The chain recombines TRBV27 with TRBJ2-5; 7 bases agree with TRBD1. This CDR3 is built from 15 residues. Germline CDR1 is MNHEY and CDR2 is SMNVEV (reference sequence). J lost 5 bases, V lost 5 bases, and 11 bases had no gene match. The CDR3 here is CASSKDRDGEETQYF. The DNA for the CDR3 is TGTGCCAGCAGTAAAGACAGGGATGGGGAGGAGACCCAGTACTTC.

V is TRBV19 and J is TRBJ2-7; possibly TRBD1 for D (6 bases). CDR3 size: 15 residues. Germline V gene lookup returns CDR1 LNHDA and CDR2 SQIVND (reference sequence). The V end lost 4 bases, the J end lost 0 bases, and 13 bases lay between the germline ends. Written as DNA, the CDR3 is TGTGCCAGTAGTACAACCGGGACACTCTCCTACGAGCAGTACTTC. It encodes CASSTTGTLSYEQYF. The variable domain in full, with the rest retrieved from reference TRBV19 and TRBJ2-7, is DGGITQSPKYLFRKEGQNVTLSCEQNLNHDAMYWYRQDPGQGLRLIYYSQIVNDFQKGDIAEGYSVSREKKESFPLTVTSAQKNPTAFYLCASSTTGTLSYEQYFGPGTRLTVT.

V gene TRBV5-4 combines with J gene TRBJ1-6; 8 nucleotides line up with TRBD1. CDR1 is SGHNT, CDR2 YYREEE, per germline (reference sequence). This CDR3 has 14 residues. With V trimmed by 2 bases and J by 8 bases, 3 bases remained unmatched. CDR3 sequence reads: CASSFRQGYSPLHF. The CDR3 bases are TGTGCCAGCAGCTTCAGACAGGGGTATTCACCCCTCCACTTT. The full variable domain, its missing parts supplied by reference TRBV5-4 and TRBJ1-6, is ETGVTQSPTHLIKTRGQQVTLRCSSQSGHNTVSWYQQALGQGPQFIFQYYREEENGRGNFPPRFSGLQFPNYSSELNVNALELDDSALYLCASSFRQGYSPLHFGNGTRLTVT.